The rows below give T cell receptor beta chains drawn from one sample of a study of cytomegalovirus exposure and HLA in healthy donors. Profiled with immunoSEQ multiplex PCR; TCRdb holds only in-frame clones, not every one. The sample lists about 240,000 clones; 70% to 90% were seen once. Material for sequencing was PBMCs. All receptors come from a woman in her sixties in good health and CMV-seropositive. Both conserved end residues are part of each CDR3. Each record gives: clone size, J gene, V gene, D gene, CDR3 DNA, CDR3 protein. A D gene is named only where the DNA matches it firmly. Size values are once, few and many counts, or a class for expanded clones, and some rows have none.

size: -
J: TRBJ1-5
V: TRBV5-1
D: -
DNA: TGCGCCAGCAGCCTCTCCCCACGGGACATTCAGCATCAGCCCCAGCATTTT
CDR3: CASSLSPRDIQHQPQHF

size: few
J: TRBJ2-7
V: TRBV5-1
D: TRBD1
DNA: TGCGCCAGCAGCTTACAGGGGTACGAGCAGTACTTC
CDR3: CASSLQGYEQYF

size: -
J: TRBJ2-7
V: TRBV5-4
D: -
DNA: TGTGCCAGCAGCTTGGCCGGAGGGACCGAGCAGTACTTC
CDR3: CASSLAGGTEQYF

size: -
J: TRBJ1-5
V: TRBV18
D: -
DNA: TGTGCCAGCTCACCGGGGGGTGGTGGCAATCAGCCCCAGCATTTT
CDR3: CASSPGGGGNQPQHF

size: once
J: TRBJ2-1
V: TRBV2
D: TRBD2
DNA: TGTGCCAGCAGTGATTTTTCTAGCGGGAGAAGTGGCAATGAGCAGTTCTTC
CDR3: CASSDFSSGRSGNEQFF

size: -
J: TRBJ2-2
V: TRBV28
D: -
DNA: TGTGCCAGCAGTATACGAGTGAGCACCGGGGAGCTGTTTTTT
CDR3: CASSIRVSTGELFF

size: -
J: TRBJ1-4
V: TRBV19
D: -
DNA: TGTGCCAGTAGCGGAGCGGGGTATGAAAAACTGTTTTTT
CDR3: CASSGAGYEKLFF

size: -
J: TRBJ2-2
V: TRBV7-3
D: TRBD2
DNA: TGTGCCAGCAGCTTAACACTAGCGGAGAACACCGGGGAGCTGTTTTTT
CDR3: CASSLTLAENTGELFF

size: -
J: TRBJ2-1
V: TRBV28
D: -
DNA: TGTGCCAGCAGTTTATCCGACTCATACAATGAGCAGTTCTTC
CDR3: CASSLSDSYNEQFF

size: -
J: TRBJ2-1
V: TRBV27
D: TRBD2
DNA: TGTGCCAGCAGTTTATCCCCGGGAGGGTACAATGAGCAGTTCTTC
CDR3: CASSLSPGGYNEQFF

size: few
J: TRBJ2-7
V: TRBV18
D: TRBD1
DNA: TGTGCCAGCTCACCCGGACAGGGGGCAACCTACGAGCAGTACTTC
CDR3: CASSPGQGATYEQYF

size: -
J: TRBJ2-1
V: TRBV25-1
D: TRBD2
DNA: TGTGCCAGCCGTACCCTAGCGGGAGGGGCCCATGAGCAGTTCTTC
CDR3: CASRTLAGGAHEQFF

size: -
J: TRBJ2-7
V: TRBV4-1
D: TRBD2
DNA: TGCGCCAGCAGCCAAGAGGCGGGACTAGGCTACGAGCAGTACTTC
CDR3: CASSQEAGLGYEQYF

size: -
J: TRBJ2-7
V: TRBV7-9
D: TRBD2
DNA: TGTGCCAGCAGCTTAGCATCGGCGGGAGGGGCCTACGAGCAGTACTTC
CDR3: CASSLASAGGAYEQYF

size: few
J: TRBJ2-7
V: TRBV20-1
D: -
DNA: TGCAGTGCTCCCTCCCCCTACGAGCAGTACTTC
CDR3: CSAPSPYEQYF

size: -
J: TRBJ2-1
V: TRBV27
D: -
DNA: TGTGCCAGCAGTTTTAGCCTCCCCGAGCAGTTCTTC
CDR3: CASSFSLPEQFF

size: -
J: TRBJ1-2
V: TRBV6-5
D: -
DNA: TGTGCCAGCAGCCCCCGGGGTGCTTTAGCTTGGGGCTACACCTTC
CDR3: CASSPRGALAWGYTF

size: -
J: TRBJ1-1
V: TRBV6-5
D: TRBD1
DNA: TGTGCCAGCAGGAAGACAGGGGATCGGACTGAAGCTTTCTTT
CDR3: CASRKTGDRTEAFF

size: -
J: TRBJ2-7
V: TRBV5-4
D: TRBD2
DNA: TGTGCCAGCAGCCTGGGTGGGACTAAATACGAGCAGTACTTC
CDR3: CASSLGGTKYEQYF

size: -
J: TRBJ2-3
V: TRBV19
D: TRBD1
DNA: TGTGCCAGTAGTGCAAACAGGGGTTGGATTGATACGCAGTATTTT
CDR3: CASSANRGWIDTQYF

size: -
J: TRBJ2-3
V: TRBV6-6
D: -
DNA: TGTGCCAGCAGTACCGAGCGGATTAGCACAGATACGCAGTATTTT
CDR3: CASSTERISTDTQYF

size: -
J: TRBJ2-7
V: TRBV9
D: TRBD2
DNA: TGTGCCAGCAGCTCCCCACGGGGGACTAGCGGATTTCCCTACGAGCAGTACTTC
CDR3: CASSSPRGTSGFPYEQYF

size: -
J: TRBJ1-2
V: TRBV27
D: -
DNA: TGTGCCAGCGGCAGGGGTTGGGGCTACACCTTC
CDR3: CASGRGWGYTF

size: -
J: TRBJ1-1
V: TRBV27
D: -
DNA: TGTGCCAGCAGCTGGGACACTAACACTGAAGCTTTCTTT
CDR3: CASSWDTNTEAFF

size: -
J: TRBJ2-3
V: TRBV9
D: TRBD1
DNA: TGTGCCAGCAGCGTAGGGACCACAGGGGCGCAGAATACGCAGTATTTT
CDR3: CASSVGTTGAQNTQYF

size: -
J: TRBJ2-5
V: TRBV13
D: -
DNA: TGTGCCAGCAGCTTCCGCCGGGACACCGAGATCCAAGAGACCCAGTACTTC
CDR3: CASSFRRDTEIQETQYF

size: -
J: TRBJ2-3
V: TRBV6-5
D: TRBD1
DNA: TGTGCCAGCAGGTGGACAGGAAGAGATACGCAGTATTTT
CDR3: CASRWTGRDTQYF

size: -
J: TRBJ1-2
V: TRBV27
D: TRBD1
DNA: TGTGCCAGCAGTTTGGGAGACAGGGGTTGGGGCTACACCTTC
CDR3: CASSLGDRGWGYTF

size: -
J: TRBJ2-3
V: TRBV9
D: -
DNA: TGTGCCAGCAGCCCCTTGGGCGGGGTTAGCACAGATACGCAGTATTTT
CDR3: CASSPLGGVSTDTQYF

size: -
J: TRBJ1-1
V: TRBV7-9
D: -
DNA: TGTGCCAGCAGATCCGGGTCTCTCAACACTGAAGCTTTCTTT
CDR3: CASRSGSLNTEAFF

size: -
J: TRBJ2-7
V: TRBV25-1
D: TRBD1
DNA: TGTGCCAGCACCCCGGGACAGGGGGCGGACGAGCAGTACTTC
CDR3: CASTPGQGADEQYF

size: -
J: TRBJ1-1
V: TRBV18
D: TRBD1
DNA: TGTGCCAGCTCACCAGCCGGGACAGGGGGGAACACTGAAGCTTTCTTT
CDR3: CASSPAGTGGNTEAFF

size: -
J: TRBJ1-4
V: TRBV28
D: TRBD1
DNA: TGTGCCAGCAGCCCCGGGGGGACAGGGGGCCTTTTCGCTAATGAAAAACTGTTTTTT
CDR3: CASSPGGTGGLFANEKLFF

size: -
J: TRBJ2-2
V: TRBV7-3
D: -
DNA: TGTGCCAGCAGGGGCCGGGGGATGATGACCGGGGAGCTGTTTTTT
CDR3: CASRGRGMMTGELFF

size: -
J: TRBJ1-5
V: TRBV5-6
D: -
DNA: TGTGCCAGCAGCCGAGATATTGGGCCCCAGCATTTT
CDR3: CASSRDIGPQHF

size: -
J: TRBJ2-7
V: TRBV5-6
D: TRBD2
DNA: TGTGCCAGCAGTTGGGGGGGAGGGCAGGGAGGCTCCTACGAGCAGTACTTC
CDR3: CASSWGGGQGGSYEQYF

size: -
J: TRBJ2-1
V: TRBV11-3
D: TRBD2
DNA: TGTGCCAGCAGCTCTCCTAGCGGGAGGGCCGGTGAGCAGTTCTTC
CDR3: CASSSPSGRAGEQFF

size: -
J: TRBJ2-7
V: TRBV6-1
D: -
DNA: TGTGCCAGCATGATCGGTAAAGGAGCTCAGGGGCAGTACTTC
CDR3: CASMIGKGAQGQYF

size: -
J: TRBJ1-1
V: TRBV6-6
D: -
DNA: TGTGCCAGCAGTTTTAGCGGTGGGGCCACTGAAGCTTTCTTT
CDR3: CASSFSGGATEAFF

size: -
J: TRBJ2-2
V: TRBV9
D: TRBD1
DNA: TGTGCCAGCAGCGTTATTGGACAGGGATACACCGGGGAGCTGTTTTTT
CDR3: CASSVIGQGYTGELFF

size: -
J: TRBJ2-1
V: TRBV6-5
D: -
DNA: TGTGCCAGCAGTTACTCCAGCGTCTCCTACAATGAGCAGTTCTTC
CDR3: CASSYSSVSYNEQFF

size: -
J: TRBJ2-5
V: TRBV11-2
D: TRBD1
DNA: TGTGCCAGCAGCTTATACGGACAGGTCGAAGAGACCCAGTACTTC
CDR3: CASSLYGQVEETQYF

size: -
J: TRBJ2-3
V: TRBV5-1
D: -
DNA: TGCGCCAGCAGCTCCGGGACTCCGTTCACAGATACGCAGTATTTT
CDR3: CASSSGTPFTDTQYF

size: -
J: TRBJ2-1
V: TRBV6-7
D: TRBD2
DNA: TGTGCCAGCAGTCCCCCCCCTCCACTAGCGACCTACAATGAGCAGTTCTTC
CDR3: CASSPPPPLATYNEQFF

size: -
J: TRBJ1-5
V: TRBV6-1
D: -
DNA: TGTGCCAGCAGTGGAGTCGGCCCGGGAGGTAGCCAGCATTTT
CDR3: CASSGVGPGGSQHF

size: -
J: TRBJ2-2
V: TRBV7-3
D: TRBD2
DNA: TGTGCCAGCAGCCTTAGCGGGGGCGGCGGGGAGCTGTTTTTT
CDR3: CASSLSGGGGELFF